The clone carrying this TCR beta chain was seen a handful of times. The antigen is unknown. In TCRdb, the 5' RACE reads were re-called with MiXCR into one record per CDR3 protein. The repertoire holds some 840,000 distinct CDR3 sequences, with about an eighth as singletons. The sample is drawn from a study of CD8 T cells in ankylosing spondylitis. Trimming pared 3 bases from V and 2 bases from J, leaving 12 bases between. The CDR3 is made up of 15 amino acids. From germline, CDR1 is SGDLS and CDR2 YYNGEE. Study-level results: Seemingly distinctive of ankylosing spondylitis blood was a TCR beta motif formed by eight highly homologous variants. Reports say disease-linked clones showed up significantly more in matched ankylosing spondylitis synovial fluid.

This TCR came from a male donor with ankylosing spondylitis. The chain has TRBV9 and TRBJ2-1; D possibly corresponds to TRBD1 (6 bases). Sequencing was done on a sample of blood, either unsorted or a sorted T cell fraction (not recorded which). CDR3 sequence: CASSATNRAYNEQFF. The CDR3 bases are TGTGCCAGCAGCGCTACAAACAGGGCCTACAATGAGCAGTTCTTC. Full variable domain (missing parts from reference TRBV9 and TRBJ2-1): DSGVTQTPKHLITATGQRVTLRCSPRSGDLSVYWYQQSLDQGLQFLIQYYNGEERAKGNILERFSAQQFPDLHSELNLSSLELGDSALYFCASSATNRAYNEQFFGPGTRLTVL.